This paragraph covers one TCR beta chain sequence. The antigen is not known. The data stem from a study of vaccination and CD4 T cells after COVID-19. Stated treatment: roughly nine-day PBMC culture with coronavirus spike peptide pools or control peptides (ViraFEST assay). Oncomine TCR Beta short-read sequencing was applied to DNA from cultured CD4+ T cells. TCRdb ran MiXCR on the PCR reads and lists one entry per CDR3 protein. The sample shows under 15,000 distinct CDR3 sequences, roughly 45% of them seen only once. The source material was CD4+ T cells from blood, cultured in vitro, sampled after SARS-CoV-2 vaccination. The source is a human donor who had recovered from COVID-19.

The CDR3 nucleotides read TGTGCCAGCAGTCCATTATCTGGGCGGGAGGGCCCTGAGACCCAGTACTTC. Translation: CASSPLSGREGPETQYF. The V and J genes are TRBV28 and TRBJ2-5; 9 bases line up with TRBD2. The germline CDR1 and CDR2 sequences are MDHEN and SYDVKM. The V gene end was trimmed by 5 bases and the J gene end by 5 bases; junction bases not matched to a gene: 15. This CDR3 spans 17 amino acids. The variable domain in full, completed from reference TRBV28 and TRBJ2-5, reads DVKVTQSSRYLVKRTGEKVFLECVQDMDHENMFWYRQDPGLGLRLIYFSYDVKMKEKGDIPEGYSVSREKKERFSLILESASTNQTSMYLCASSPLSGREGPETQYFGPGTRLLVL.